These 19 T cell receptor beta chains share one sample of origin, sequenced in a study of T cell responses to AZD1222 COVID-19 vaccine. Sequenced by immunoSEQ multiplex PCR; TCRdb stores in-frame clones only, minus some. Of about 160,000 clones listed, approximately 87% are singletons. The sequences come from peripheral blood, collected 28 days after the second AZD1222 dose. Receptor source: an adult who received the AZD1222 COVID-19 vaccine.

The chain joins TRBV15 to TRBJ2-1; 8 bases line up with TRBD1. This CDR3 is built from 15 residues. Germline lookup yields CDR1 LNHNV and CDR2 YYDKDF (reference sequence). Unmatched junction bases numbered 9, after V lost 6 bases and J lost 5 bases. CDR3 protein: CATRQGDGENNEQFF. The CDR3 DNA follows: TGTGCCACCAGACAGGGGGATGGTGAAAACAATGAGCAGTTCTTC.

The chain couples TRBV3-1 (or the pseudogene TRBV3-2) to TRBJ2-7, with D unresolved. This CDR3 spans 13 amino acids. The germline V and J ends were trimmed by 4 bases and 0 bases, with 7 bases remaining between them. CDR1 is LGHDT, CDR2 YNNKEL, per germline (reference sequence). This CDR3 is CASSPESSYEQYF. DNA for the CDR3: TGTGCCAGCAGCCCCGAGAGCTCCTACGAGCAGTACTTC.

This clone was counted a single time. The V gene is TRBV2, the J gene TRBJ1-5, with 11 bases matching TRBD1. With V trimmed by 6 bases and J by 7 bases, 5 bases remained unmatched. CDR1 and CDR2 from the germline V gene are SNHLY and FYNNEI. CDR3 length: 14 residues. The CDR3 loop is CASSGQGAGQPQHF. The CDR3 region has the DNA TGTGCCAGCAGCGGACAGGGGGCGGGCCAGCCCCAGCATTTT.

This clone has more than one count but fewer than ten. The chain employs TRBV3-1 (or the pseudogene TRBV3-2) and TRBJ1-2; 7 bases agree with TRBD1. CDR1 is LGHDT, CDR2 YNNKEL, per germline (reference sequence). V was pared by 4 bases and J by 7 bases, with 12 bases of the junction left unmatched. The CDR3 is made up of 15 amino acids. The CDR3 sequence: CASSPGGTGDFGYTF. In DNA form, the CDR3 reads TGTGCCAGCAGCCCAGGTGGCACAGGGGATTTTGGCTACACCTTC.

V gene TRBV11-2 combines with J gene TRBJ2-1, with D possibly matching TRBD2 (5 bases). Germline assignment: CDR1 SGHAT and CDR2 FQNNGV. Trimming took 4 bases from V and 6 from J, leaving 16 bases between them. The CDR3 loop spans 15 amino acids. CDR3 sequence (DNA): TGTGCCAGCAGCTCCTCGGGGTCCCGCACCAATGAGCAGTTCTTC. Translation gives CASSSSGSRTNEQFF.

J is TRBJ1-1 and V is TRBV10-2, with D perhaps matching TRBD1 (6 bases). The germline V and J ends were trimmed by 6 bases and 1 base, with 15 bases remaining between them. The CDR3 runs to 15 residues. The germline gives CDR1 WSHSY, CDR2 SAAADI. The CDR3 DNA is TGCGCCAGCAGGCGCGGGGGGCGGCCGAACACTGAAGCTTTCTTT. Translation gives CASRRGGRPNTEAFF.

The chain combines TRBV4-1 with TRBJ2-2; D ambiguous. Germline assignment: CDR1 MGHRA and CDR2 YSYEKL. CDR3 length: 17 residues. V was shortened by 0 bases and J by 6 bases, with 17 bases between the two germline ends. CDR3 sequence: CASSQEWMGMKSGELFF. CDR3 bases: TGCGCCAGCAGCCAAGAGTGGATGGGAATGAAGTCCGGGGAGCTGTTTTTT.

This chain connects TRBV3-1 (or the pseudogene TRBV3-2) to TRBJ2-1; 12 bases agree with TRBD2. The CDR3 has 15 amino acids. V was clipped by 4 bases and J by 7 bases; unmatched bases: 5. Germline V gene lookup returns CDR1 LGHDT and CDR2 YNNKEL (reference sequence). DNA of the CDR3: TGTGCCAGCAGCCCCCTAGCGGGGGGGCGGAATGAGCAGTTCTTC. Translation gives CASSPLAGGRNEQFF.

This sequence joins TRBV6-6 and TRBJ1-6, with D uncertain. Germline CDR1 reads MNHNY; CDR2 reads SVGAGI (reference sequence). This CDR3 has 17 amino acids. V shed 5 bases and J shed 0 bases, with 14 bases lying between them. This chain's CDR3 is CASSHPPRFSYNSPLHF. CDR3 DNA: TGTGCCAGCAGTCACCCTCCTAGGTTCTCCTATAATTCACCCCTCCACTTT.

This clone was found once. This chain links TRBV12-3 or TRBV12-4 with TRBJ1-2, with 9 bases that match TRBD1. Losses at the gene ends were 6 bases for V and 8 bases for J; bases not matched to a gene: 7. The CDR3 runs 13 residues. The CDR3 sequence: CASRAQGAGGYTF. CDR3 sequence (DNA): TGTGCCAGCAGGGCACAGGGGGCGGGCGGCTACACCTTC.

V and J are TRBV7-2 and TRBJ2-7; no definite D call. This CDR3 is built from 12 residues. Trimming took off 1 base at V and 3 bases at J, with 4 bases between the two ends. Germline CDR1 SGHTA, CDR2 FQGNSA. The CDR3 region is CASSLVSYEQYF. The CDR3 nucleotides read TGTGCCAGCAGCTTAGTTAGCTACGAGCAGTACTTC.

The gene calls are TRBV18 and TRBJ1-3; no clear D. The CDR3 runs 20 residues. CDR1 and CDR2 (germline): KGHSH, LQKENI. With 2 bases removed from V and 2 bases from J, the gap between germline ends came to 25 bases. CDR3: CASSPINPGASIIPGNTIYF. CDR3 nucleotide sequence: TGTGCCAGCTCACCAATAAACCCCGGTGCGAGTATAATACCTGGAAACACCATATATTTT.

The chain joins TRBV6-5 to TRBJ1-1, with 8 bases aligning to TRBD1. This CDR3 region has 14 residues. V was clipped by 7 bases and J by 5 bases; unmatched bases: 9. CDR1 MNHEY and CDR2 SVGAGI come from the germline V gene. In nucleotides, the CDR3 is TGTGCCAGCATTCTTCCAGGGGGCGCAACTGAAGCTTTCTTT. Residues: CASILPGGATEAFF.

Concerning this clone itself: Other DNA sequences in the sample encode the same CDR3. V and J are TRBV19 and TRBJ1-4, with no clear D. The CDR3 consists of 12 residues. Germline V gives CDR1 LNHDA, CDR2 SQIVND (reference sequence). The germline V and J ends were trimmed by 3 bases and 8 bases, with 7 bases remaining between them. CDR3 sequence reads: CASSIGGEKLFF. CDR3 coding DNA: TGTGCCAGTAGTATCGGCGGCGAAAAACTGTTTTTT.

This chain uses TRBV3-1 (or the pseudogene TRBV3-2) with TRBJ2-2, with a possible D match to TRBD2 (5 bases). Trimming stripped 8 bases from V and 1 base from J, with 11 bases between. The CDR3 spans 14 residues. The germline CDR1 and CDR2 sequences are LGHDT and YNNKEL (reference sequence). The CDR3 sequence is CASFGGLNTGELFF. CDR3 in DNA: TGTGCCAGCTTTGGCGGGCTGAACACCGGGGAGCTGTTTTTT.

The chain couples TRBV15 to TRBJ1-5, with TRBD1 matching over 7 bases. The length of the CDR3 is 14 residues. Germline CDR1 is LNHNV and CDR2 is YYDKDF (reference sequence). The V segment lost 1 base and the J segment 10 bases; nucleotides outside the gene matches: 7. CDR3 in DNA: TGTGCCACCAGCAGAGCAGACAGGGTCTTTCCCCAGCATTTT. Encoded protein: CATSRADRVFPQHF.

This clone came up once. This sequence joins TRBV6-5 and TRBJ1-3; unclear D gene. The CDR3 contains 15 residues. Trimming took off 0 bases at V and 0 bases at J, with 6 bases between the two ends. Germline CDR1 reads MNHEY; CDR2 reads SVGAGI. CDR3 residues: CASSYSGSSGNTIYF. The CDR3 region has the DNA TGTGCCAGCAGTTACTCCGGGAGCTCTGGAAACACCATATATTTT.

The rearrangement links TRBV5-1 to TRBJ1-1, with 7 nucleotides matching TRBD1. The CDR3 runs 15 residues. Germline V CDR1 and CDR2: SGHRS, YFSETQ. The ends lost 1 base at V and 1 base at J; junction bases unmatched: 4. The CDR3 spells CASSLTGQANTEAFF. DNA for the CDR3: TGCGCCAGCAGCTTGACAGGACAGGCGAACACTGAAGCTTTCTTT.

The chain recombines TRBV5-1 with TRBJ2-3; TRBD1 matches 7 bases. V was pared by 4 bases and J by 2 bases, with 10 bases of the junction left unmatched. Germline assignment: CDR1 SGHRS and CDR2 YFSETQ. The CDR3 is 16 residues long. CDR3 sequence reads: CASSQGTVLLTDTQYF. The CDR3 nucleotides read TGCGCCAGCAGCCAAGGGACAGTCCTGCTCACAGATACGCAGTATTTT.